This T cell receptor (beta chain) was sequenced in a study of cytomegalovirus exposure and HLA in healthy donors. Overall study context: Membership in the Caucasian-associated ancestry cluster was found for around 85% of 300 to 500 genotyped donors.

A word on this clone: The antigen remains unidentified.

Amplification used 60 Vbeta primers and 13 Jbeta primers. Profiled with immunoSEQ multiplex PCR; TCRdb holds only in-frame clones, not every one. Here the sample spans 150,000 to 180,000 clones, approximately 79% being singletons. Overall study findings and caveats: In vitro confirmation showed a few CMV-associated chains to be CMV antigen specific. The records held CMV serostatus as the only immune exposure information. DRB1 had the most TCR associations and HLA-C the fewest, a later analysis found, with rates varying by HLA locus.

The germline CDR1 and CDR2 sequences are LNHDA and SQIVND (reference sequence). The germline V and J ends were trimmed by 3 bases and 8 bases, with 11 bases remaining between them. This CDR3 contains 14 residues. This clonotype was sampled from a woman aged 45-60 years in good health and CMV-seropositive. This chain links TRBV19 with TRBJ1-6; D might be TRBD1 (5 bases). Sequencing was performed on PBMCs. The CDR3 nucleotides read TGTGCCAGTAGTATGAGGAGGGGAGATTCACCCCTCCACTTT. The encoded protein is CASSMRRGDSPLHF.